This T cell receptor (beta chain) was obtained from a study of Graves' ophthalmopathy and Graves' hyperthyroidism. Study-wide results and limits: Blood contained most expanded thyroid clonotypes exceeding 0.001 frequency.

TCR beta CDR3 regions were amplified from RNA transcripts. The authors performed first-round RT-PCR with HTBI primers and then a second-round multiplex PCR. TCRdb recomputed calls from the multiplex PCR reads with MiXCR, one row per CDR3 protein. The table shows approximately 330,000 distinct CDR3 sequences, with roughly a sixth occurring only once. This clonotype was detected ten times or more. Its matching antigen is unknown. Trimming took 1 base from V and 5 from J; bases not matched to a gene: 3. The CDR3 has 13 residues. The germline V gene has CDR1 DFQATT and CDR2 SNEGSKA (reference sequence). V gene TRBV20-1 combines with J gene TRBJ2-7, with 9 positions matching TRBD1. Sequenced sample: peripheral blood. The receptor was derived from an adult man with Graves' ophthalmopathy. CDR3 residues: CSARGTGVHEQYF. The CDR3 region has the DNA TGCAGTGCTAGAGGGACAGGGGTACACGAGCAGTACTTC.